The present TCR beta chain was sequenced within a study of blood T cell repertoires in COVID-19. With respect to this clone: The sample carries other DNA sequences with the same CDR3.

The protocol was immunoSEQ multiplex PCR, while the TCRdb copy is restricted to in-frame clones and leaves out a portion. The data show under 300,000 clones, 79% seen once. V dropped 1 base and J dropped 1 base, with 7 bases sitting between them. Germline assignment: CDR1 SGHAT and CDR2 FQNNGV. The CDR3 loop spans 14 amino acids. The sample was peripheral blood. V and J are TRBV11-2 and TRBJ1-2; D is uncertain. This receptor was obtained from a woman aged 35 to 49 with active or convalescent COVID-19. CDR3 in amino acids: CASSLGPSNYGYTF. Written as DNA, the CDR3 is TGTGCCAGCAGCTTAGGTCCCAGTAACTATGGCTACACCTTC.